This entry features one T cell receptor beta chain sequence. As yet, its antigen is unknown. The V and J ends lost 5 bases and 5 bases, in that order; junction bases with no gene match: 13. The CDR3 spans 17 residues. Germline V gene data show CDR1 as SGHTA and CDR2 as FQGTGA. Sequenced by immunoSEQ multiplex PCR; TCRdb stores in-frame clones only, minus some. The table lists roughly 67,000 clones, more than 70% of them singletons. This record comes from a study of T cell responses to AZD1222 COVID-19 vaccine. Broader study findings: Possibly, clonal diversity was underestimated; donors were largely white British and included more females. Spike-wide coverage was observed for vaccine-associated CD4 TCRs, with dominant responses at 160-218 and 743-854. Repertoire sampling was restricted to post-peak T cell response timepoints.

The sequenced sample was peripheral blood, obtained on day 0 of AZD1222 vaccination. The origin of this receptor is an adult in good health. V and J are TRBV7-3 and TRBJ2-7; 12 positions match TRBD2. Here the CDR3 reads CASSQTSGRSGGDEQYF. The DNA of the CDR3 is TGTGCCAGCAGCCAGACTAGCGGGAGATCAGGAGGTGACGAGCAGTACTTC.